The 24 T cell receptor beta chains below come from one sample, sequenced in a study of molecular identifiers for immune sequencing clone quantification. MiXCR, run by TCRdb on the PCR reads, gives a single entry per CDR3 protein. The sample records around 480,000 distinct CDR3 sequences, about a fifth being singletons. The sequenced sample was naive CD8+ T cells from blood, with Jurkat cell RNA spiked in. Sample subset: FACS-sorted CD8+CD4-CCR7+CD45RA+ naive T cells. All receptors come from a human donor in good health. Some libraries in this study had Jurkat cell RNA spiked in.

This clonotype was observed a handful of times. The chain has TRBV28 and TRBJ2-1, with unresolved D. From germline, CDR1 is MDHEN and CDR2 SYDVKM. The ends were cut back, 6 bases at V and 1 base at J, with 25 bases in the middle. The CDR3 sequence is 19 residues long. The CDR3 here is CASRRYAFSLNASYNEQFF. CDR3 nucleotide sequence: TGTGCCAGCAGGCGATATGCATTCAGCCTAAACGCTTCCTACAATGAGCAGTTCTTC.

CDR3 loop: CASSDQGAGKETQYF. CDR3 coding DNA: TGTGCCAGCAGTGACCAGGGAGCGGGGAAAGAGACCCAGTACTTC. This chain uses TRBV12-3 or TRBV12-4 with TRBJ2-5; TRBD2 agrees at 7 bases. The CDR3 spans 15 residues. The J segment lost 3 bases and the V segment lost 5 bases, leaving 9 bases of the junction unmatched.

The V gene is TRBV27, the J gene TRBJ1-5; TRBD1 might be the D (5 bases). This CDR3 region has 14 residues. V lost 5 bases and J 5 bases, leaving 13 bases between the germline ends. Germline CDR1 MNHEY, CDR2 SMNVEV (reference sequence). CDR3 coding DNA: TGTGCCAGCAGTCTTCGACAGATATATCAGCCCCAGCATTTT. Its protein is CASSLRQIYQPQHF.

This chain joins TRBV5-6 and TRBJ1-5; D gene unclear. V lost 1 base and J lost 2, with 7 bases in between. The CDR3 sequence is 14 residues long. CDR1 is SGHDT and CDR2 is YYEEEE in the germline V gene. The CDR3 DNA reads as TGTGCCAGCAGCTTGATAAGAGGCAATCAGCCCCAGCATTTT. Translating it yields CASSLIRGNQPQHF.

This sequence joins TRBV7-2 and TRBJ2-1, with 7 bases identical to TRBD1. Germline V gives CDR1 SGHTA, CDR2 FQGNSA. The CDR3 spans 15 residues. With V trimmed by 1 base and J by 8 bases, 8 bases remained unmatched. The CDR3 DNA follows: TGTGCCAGCAGCTTAGTAGGGGACAGTGGCGATGAGCAGTTCTTC. It is translated as CASSLVGDSGDEQFF.

This clonotype was recorded a few times. The CDR3 sequence: CASSVSDGGAYTGELFF. As DNA, the CDR3 is TGTGCCAGCAGCGTCAGTGACGGGGGGGCGTACACCGGGGAGCTGTTTTTT. This chain uses TRBV9 with TRBJ2-2; 8 nucleotides agree with TRBD2. Unmatched junction bases numbered 9, after V lost 2 bases and J lost 3 bases. Germline CDR1 is SGDLS and CDR2 is YYNGEE. CDR3 length: 17 amino acids.

As to this clonotype: A much larger clone sits a single nucleotide away, making a read error possible. Given the absence of the conserved phenylalanine or tryptophan at the CDR3 end, a read error is likely. V is TRBV5-1 and J is TRBJ2-3; a weak D match, TRBD1 (6 bases). Germline lookup yields CDR1 SGHRS and CDR2 YFSETQ. The CDR3 runs to 14 residues. Deletions cut 3 bases from V and 1 base from J, with 9 bases between. DNA of the CDR3: TGCGCCAGCAGCTCCAGGGGTGGCACAGATACGCAGTATTCT. Its protein is CASSSRGGTDTQYS.

The chain has TRBV6-1 and TRBJ2-2; the D is unclear. The V end lost 6 bases, the J end lost 4 bases, and 6 bases lay between the germline ends. CDR1 is MNHNS and CDR2 is SASEGT in the germline V gene. The CDR3 totals 12 residues. The CDR3 DNA sequence: TGTGCCAGCAGGGTCTTCACCGGGGAGCTGTTTTTT. This translates into CASRVFTGELFF.

This clonotype was counted between two and nine times. This chain uses TRBV28 with TRBJ1-1, with unresolved D. Trimming cost V 5 bases and J 5 bases, with 15 bases left between them. Germline lookup yields CDR1 MDHEN and CDR2 SYDVKM. The CDR3 is 14 amino acids. The CDR3 loop reads CASSHPYAGTEAFF. The CDR3 coding sequence is TGTGCCAGCAGTCACCCTTATGCTGGTACTGAAGCTTTCTTT.

The chain recombines TRBV7-9 with TRBJ1-2; D not certain. There are 16 residues in the CDR3. Trimming left V 4 bases short and J 4 bases short, with 19 bases between. CDR1 and CDR2 from the germline V gene are SEHNR and FQNEAQ (reference sequence). For the CDR3, the DNA is TGTGCCAGCAGCTCGGACTCGATCATTTGGAGCTATGGCTACACCTTC. It translates to CASSSDSIIWSYGYTF.

Ten or more counts support this clonotype. V and J are TRBV29-1 and TRBJ2-7; 7 bases align to TRBD2. CDR1 and CDR2 from the germline V gene are SQVTM and ANQGSEA. The CDR3 runs to 12 residues. V lost 7 bases to trimming and J lost 4 bases; unmatched junction nucleotides: 7. The CDR3 nucleotides read TGCAGCGCCAGGACTAGTCGGTACGAGCAGTACTTC. Its protein is CSARTSRYEQYF.

This clonotype was detected many times. The chain employs TRBV12-3 or TRBV12-4 and TRBJ2-3; TRBD2 agrees at 11 bases. This CDR3 has 16 amino acids. V lost 4 bases and J lost 2; bases outside the gene matches: 5. The CDR3 coding sequence is TGTGCCAGCAGTTCCGGACTAGCGGGTTACACAGATACGCAGTATTTT. Amino acids: CASSSGLAGYTDTQYF.

This clonotype has ten or more counts. The rearrangement joins TRBV7-9 to TRBJ2-3; 7 bases match TRBD2. Germline assignment: CDR1 SEHNR and CDR2 FQNEAQ (reference sequence). The CDR3 contains 15 residues. Trimming cost V 3 bases and J 4 bases; bases outside gene matches: 7. The CDR3 DNA follows: TGTGCCAGCAGCTTGCAACTAGCGCCGGCAGATACGCAGTATTTT. This gives the protein CASSLQLAPADTQYF.

CDR3: CSVVVWDSLVHEQYF. The CDR3 DNA reads as TGCAGCGTTGTTGTTTGGGACAGCTTGGTCCACGAGCAGTACTTC. This chain joins TRBV29-1 and TRBJ2-7, with 7 bases that match TRBD1. This CDR3 contains 15 residues. CDR1 SQVTM and CDR2 ANQGSEA come from the germline V gene. V shed 4 bases, J shed 5 bases, and the junction held 14 bases outside the gene matches.

Worth noting for this clonotype: This may be a read error, as it is one base from a much larger clone. CDR3 DNA sequence: TGTGCCAGCAGTCACGGACAGGGATTGTCTGGAAACACCATATATTTT. The encoded protein is CASSHGQGLSGNTIYF. V and J are TRBV6-2 or TRBV6-3 and TRBJ1-3, with 8 nucleotides matching TRBD1. The germline CDR1 and CDR2 sequences are MNHEY and SVGEGT. This CDR3 comprises 16 residues. The ends lost 5 bases at V and 1 base at J; junction bases unmatched: 7.

Worth noting for this clonotype: No conserved phenylalanine or tryptophan is present at the end of the CDR3, so a read error is the likely explanation. V usage is TRBV7-2 and J usage is TRBJ2-3, with 7 bases lining up with TRBD2. CDR1 SGHTA and CDR2 FQGNSA come from the germline V gene. The CDR3 is 17 amino acids. V shed 3 bases and J 0 bases; nucleotides not matched to a gene: 9. The DNA of the CDR3 is TGTGCCAGCAGCTTCGGAGCGGGGCTGGCTAGCACAGATACGCAGTATTGT. This codes for CASSFGAGLASTDTQYC.

This clonotype was seen at least ten times. CDR3 amino acids: CASSSSTLGAYNSPLHF. For the CDR3, the DNA is TGTGCCAGTAGTTCGTCTACTTTGGGAGCTTATAATTCACCCCTCCACTTT. V and J are TRBV19 and TRBJ1-6; D not certain. V shed 5 bases and J shed 4 bases, with 18 bases lying between them. The CDR3 loop spans 17 amino acids. Germline CDR1 LNHDA, CDR2 SQIVND (reference sequence). The variable domain in full, completed from reference TRBV19 and TRBJ1-6, reads DGGITQSPKYLFRKEGQNVTLSCEQNLNHDAMYWYRQDPGQGLRLIYYSQIVNDFQKGDIAEGYSVSREKKESFPLTVTSAQKNPTAFYLCASSSSTLGAYNSPLHFGNGTRLTVT.

At least ten counts were recorded for this clonotype. The chain combines TRBV12-3 or TRBV12-4 with TRBJ1-1; no clear D. The CDR3 has 14 amino acids. Between the trimmed V and J ends, which lost 4 bases and 2 bases, there was a span of 11 bases. CDR3 nucleotides: TGTGCCAGCAGTTACCGGACGGGTAACACTGAAGCTTTCTTT. Residues: CASSYRTGNTEAFF.

Notes on this clonotype: A read error may explain this, as a much larger clone is one base away. V gene TRBV5-5 combines with J gene TRBJ1-5; D possibly corresponds to TRBD1 (5 bases). The CDR3 runs to 13 residues. Germline-derived CDR1 and CDR2 are SGHKS and YYEKEE (reference sequence). Here the CDR3 reads CASSAQGYEPHHF. CDR3 nucleotide sequence: TGTGCCAGCAGCGCGCAGGGATACGAGCCCCATCATTTT.

The gene calls are TRBV27 and TRBJ2-7; no clear D. The CDR3 covers 15 residues. Per germline, CDR1 MNHEY and CDR2 SMNVEV (reference sequence). V dropped 6 bases and J dropped 4 bases, with 19 bases sitting between them. DNA of the CDR3: TGTGCCAGCAGCCCCAATTCGTGGGGTGGGTACGAGCAGTACTTC. Translating it yields CASSPNSWGGYEQYF.

This clonotype was recorded a few times. The V call is TRBV4-3, the J call TRBJ2-3; D is perhaps TRBD1 or TRBD2 (6 bases each). Germline V lookup: CDR1 LGHNA, CDR2 YSLEER. This CDR3 has 14 residues. V lost 2 bases to trimming and J lost 4 bases, with 10 bases between them. CDR3 coding DNA: TGCGCCAGCAGCCAAATGGGGGGCCCAGATACGCAGTATTTT. Its translation is CASSQMGGPDTQYF.

This clonotype was recorded at least ten times. The J gene is TRBJ1-1, the V gene TRBV13, with TRBD1 matching over 10 bases. The CDR3 contains 16 residues. After removal of 3 bases from V and 5 bases from J, the junction contained 9 bases not matched to a gene. Per the germline V gene, CDR1 is PRHDT and CDR2 is FYEKMQ (reference sequence). The CDR3 bases are TGTGCCAGCAGCTTCCGGACAGGGGGTTTCAATACTGAAGCTTTCTTT. The encoded protein is CASSFRTGGFNTEAFF.

This clonotype was counted many times. The chain couples TRBV4-3 to TRBJ1-4; TRBD1 agrees at 7 bases. CDR3 size: 16 residues. V trimming: 4 bases; J trimming: 2 bases; junction bases outside the gene matches: 7. Germline CDR1 is LGHNA and CDR2 is YSLEER. The CDR3 is CASSRLQTGTNEKLFF. CDR3 nucleotide sequence: TGCGCCAGCAGCCGCCTACAGACAGGGACTAATGAAAAACTGTTTTTT.

The chain is built from TRBV6-5 and TRBJ1-3, with D unclear. Germline lookup yields CDR1 MNHEY and CDR2 SVGAGI. The CDR3 extends over 16 amino acids. Between the trimmed V and J ends, which lost 2 bases and 4 bases, there was a span of 15 bases. The CDR3 region is CASSYPWEDQGNTIYF. The CDR3 DNA is TGTGCCAGCAGTTACCCCTGGGAGGATCAAGGAAACACCATATATTTT.